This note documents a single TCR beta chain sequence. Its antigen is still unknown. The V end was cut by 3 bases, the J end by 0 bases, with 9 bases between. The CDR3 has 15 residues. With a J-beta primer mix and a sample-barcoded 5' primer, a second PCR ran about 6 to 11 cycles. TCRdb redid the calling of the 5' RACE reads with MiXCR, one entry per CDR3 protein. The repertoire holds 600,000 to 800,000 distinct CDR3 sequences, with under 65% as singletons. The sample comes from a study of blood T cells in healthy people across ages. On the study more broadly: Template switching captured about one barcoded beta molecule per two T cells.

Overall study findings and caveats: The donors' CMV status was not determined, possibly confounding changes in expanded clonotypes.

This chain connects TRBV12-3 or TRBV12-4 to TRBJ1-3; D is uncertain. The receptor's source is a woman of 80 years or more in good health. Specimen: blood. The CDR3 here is CASSFWQVSGNTIYF. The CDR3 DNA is TGTGCCAGCAGTTTTTGGCAGGTCTCTGGAAACACCATATATTTT.